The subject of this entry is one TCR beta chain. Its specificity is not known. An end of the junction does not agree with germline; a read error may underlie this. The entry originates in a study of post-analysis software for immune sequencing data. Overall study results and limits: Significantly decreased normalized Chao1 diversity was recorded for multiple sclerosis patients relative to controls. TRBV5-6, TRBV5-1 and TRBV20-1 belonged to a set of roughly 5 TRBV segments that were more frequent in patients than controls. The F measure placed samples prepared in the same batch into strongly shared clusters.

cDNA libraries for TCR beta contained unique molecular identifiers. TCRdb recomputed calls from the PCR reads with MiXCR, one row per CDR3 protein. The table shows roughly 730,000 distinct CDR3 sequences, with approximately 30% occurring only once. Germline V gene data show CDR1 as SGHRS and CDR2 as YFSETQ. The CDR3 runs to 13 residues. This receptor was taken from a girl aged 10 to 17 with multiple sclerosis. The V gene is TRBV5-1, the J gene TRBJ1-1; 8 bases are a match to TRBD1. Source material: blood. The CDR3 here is CATSLHRGTEAFF. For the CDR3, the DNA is TGCGCCACCAGCCTTCACAGGGGGACTGAAGCTTTCTTT.